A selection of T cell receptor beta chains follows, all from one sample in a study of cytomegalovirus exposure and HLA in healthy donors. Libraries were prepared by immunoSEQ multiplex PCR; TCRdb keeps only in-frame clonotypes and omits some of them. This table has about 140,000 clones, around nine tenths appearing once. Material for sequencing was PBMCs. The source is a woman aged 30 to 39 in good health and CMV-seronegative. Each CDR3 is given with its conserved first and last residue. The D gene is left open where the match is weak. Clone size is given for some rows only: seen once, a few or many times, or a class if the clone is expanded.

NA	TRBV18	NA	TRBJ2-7	TGTGCCAGCTCACCACTTGGGCCCTACGAGCAGTACTTC	CASSPLGPYEQYF
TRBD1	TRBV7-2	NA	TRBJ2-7	TGTGCCAGCAGCAGGGGGACAGGGACCCTCTACGAGCAGTACTTC	CASSRGTGTLYEQYF
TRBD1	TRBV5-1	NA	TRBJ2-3	TGCGCCAGCGCCCGGGACAGGGTTCGAGATACGCAGTATTTT	CASARDRVRDTQYF
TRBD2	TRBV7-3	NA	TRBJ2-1	TGTGCCAGCAGCTTAGTGGGACTAGCCCCGAACCTCTACAATGAGCAGTTCTTC	CASSLVGLAPNLYNEQFF
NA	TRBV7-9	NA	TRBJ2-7	TGTGCCAGCAGCTTAGCGCCTAAGGGGCTCACCTACGAGCAGTACTTC	CASSLAPKGLTYEQYF
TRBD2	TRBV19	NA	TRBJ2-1	TGTGCCAGTAGTATCTCCAGCGGGAGCTCCTACAATGAGCAGTTCTTC	CASSISSGSSYNEQFF
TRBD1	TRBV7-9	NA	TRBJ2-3	TGTGCCAGCAGCCGCTCAGGGGGTAGCACAGATACGCAGTATTTT	CASSRSGGSTDTQYF
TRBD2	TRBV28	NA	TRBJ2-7	TGTGCCAGCAGATTAGCGGGACCCACCTGGGTCGAGCAGTACTTC	CASRLAGPTWVEQYF
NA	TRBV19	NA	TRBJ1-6	TGTGCCAGTAGTATTGGTGGGAGCCCTGATAATTCACCCCTCCACTTT	CASSIGGSPDNSPLHF
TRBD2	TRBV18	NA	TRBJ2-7	TGTGCCAGCTCACCAATCGGACTAGAATATTCCTACGAGCAGTACTTC	CASSPIGLEYSYEQYF
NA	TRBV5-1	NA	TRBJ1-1	TGCGCCAGCAGCTTTACCGACAGGATGAACACTGAAGCTTTCTTT	CASSFTDRMNTEAFF
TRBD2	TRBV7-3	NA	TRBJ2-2	TGTGCCAGCAGCTCACTACTCGGGGCGGGAGTCGGGGAGCTGTTTTTT	CASSSLLGAGVGELFF
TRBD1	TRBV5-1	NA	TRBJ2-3	TGCGCCAGCAGCTTGCGACAGGGGGATACAGATACGCAGTATTTT	CASSLRQGDTDTQYF
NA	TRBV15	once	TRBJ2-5	TGTGCCACCAGCAGAGTGAGGACAGATCAAGAGACCCAGTACTTC	CATSRVRTDQETQYF
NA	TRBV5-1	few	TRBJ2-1	TGCGCCAGTAAGACAGGGTATGCGGGGTCGGATGAGCAGTTCTTC	CASKTGYAGSDEQFF
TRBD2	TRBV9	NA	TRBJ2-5	TGTGCCAGCAGCGTAGGGGGGCTAGCGGGCAGGGAGACCCAGTACTTC	CASSVGGLAGRETQYF
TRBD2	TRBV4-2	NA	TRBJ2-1	TGTGCCAGCAGCCAAAGCGGGAGAGGGGCCTACAATGAGCAGTTCTTC	CASSQSGRGAYNEQFF
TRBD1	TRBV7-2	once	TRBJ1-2	TGTGCCAGCAGCCCGTTCCGGCAGGGGGCTGGCGGCTACACCTTC	CASSPFRQGAGGYTF
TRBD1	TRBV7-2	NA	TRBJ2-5	TGTGCCAGCAGCTTAGCCGGGACAGGGGAAGAGACCCAGTACTTC	CASSLAGTGEETQYF
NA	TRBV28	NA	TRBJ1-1	TGTGCCAGCAGTTTAAGGGGGATAGATACCTGGTACACTGAAGCTTTCTTT	CASSLRGIDTWYTEAFF
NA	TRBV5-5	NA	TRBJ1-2	TGTGCCAGCAGCTTGCGTACAGGAACTAACTATGGCTACACCTTC	CASSLRTGTNYGYTF
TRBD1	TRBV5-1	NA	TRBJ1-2	TGCGCCAGCAGTTTAGAACGAGGGGGCGATGGCTACACCTTC	CASSLERGGDGYTF
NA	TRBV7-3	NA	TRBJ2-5	TGTGCCAGCAGCCCCCGTGGAGAGGGAGAGACCCAGTACTTC	CASSPRGEGETQYF
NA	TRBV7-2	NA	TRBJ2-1	TGTGCCAGCAGCCCGAGGGGGGAGCAGTTCTTC	CASSPRGEQFF
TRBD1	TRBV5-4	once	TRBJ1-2	TGTGCCAGCAGCTTGGGGCCAGGGGGTGGCGTGGGCTATGGCTACACCTTC	CASSLGPGGGVGYGYTF
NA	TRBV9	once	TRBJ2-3	TGTGCCAGCAGCCCCTCGGAGTCGTGGGAGAGGGCCACAGATACGCAGTATTTT	CASSPSESWERATDTQYF
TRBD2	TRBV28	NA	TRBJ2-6	TGTGCCAGCAGTCTCCGGGGGGGTGCGGGGGCCAACGTCCTGACTTTC	CASSLRGGAGANVLTF
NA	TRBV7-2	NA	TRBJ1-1	TGTGCCAGCAGCTTAGGGAGGTCGCGGACTGAAGCTTTCTTT	CASSLGRSRTEAFF
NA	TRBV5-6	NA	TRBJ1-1	TGTGCCAGCAGCTTGGCAACAGGAATCGAACCGAACACTGAAGCTTTCTTT	CASSLATGIEPNTEAFF
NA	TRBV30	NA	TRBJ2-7	TGTGCCTGGAGTGTACTAGCCCTCTCCGAGCAGTACTTC	CAWSVLALSEQYF